This entry lists 7 T cell receptor beta chains sequenced from one sample in a study of T cells in Graves' hyperthyroidism and ophthalmopathy. Amplified regions were TCR beta CDR3 sequences from RNA transcripts. Researchers ran a first-round RT-PCR on the TCR CDR3 using the HTBI primer set. TCRdb redid the calling of the multiplex PCR reads with MiXCR, one entry per CDR3 protein. The sample gives roughly 520,000 distinct CDR3 sequences, around 22% of which show up once; about 11% is in the top ten. The sample consisted of blood. The receptors stem from a woman under 40 with Graves' ophthalmopathy.

This clonotype was seen a few times. The chain combines TRBV6-2 or TRBV6-3 with TRBJ2-1; D tentatively fits TRBD1 or TRBD2 (6 bases each). There are 16 residues in the CDR3. Germline values: CDR1 MNHEY, CDR2 SVGEGT. V dropped 4 bases and J dropped 2 bases, with 15 bases sitting between them. DNA for the CDR3: TGTGCCAGCAGTTCTACAGGGAGGAAAGCCTACAATGAGCAGTTCTTC. This translates into CASSSTGRKAYNEQFF.

This clonotype has ten or more counts. The chain couples TRBV5-1 to TRBJ1-5, with D possibly being TRBD1 (5 bases). The CDR3 contains 16 residues. The ends were cut back, 4 bases at V and 4 bases at J, with 18 bases in the middle. The germline CDR1 and CDR2 sequences are SGHRS and YFSETQ. The CDR3 DNA sequence: TGCGCCAGCAGCCCTCTCCCGGGGACGAGTAATCAGCCCCAGCATTTT. Its protein product is CASSPLPGTSNQPQHF. The full variable domain, completed using reference TRBV5-1 and TRBJ1-5, is KAGVTQTPRYLIKTRGQQVTLSCSPISGHRSVSWYQQTPGQGLQFLFEYFSETQRNKGNFPGRFSGRQFSNSRSEMNVSTLELGDSALYLCASSPLPGTSNQPQHFGDGTRLSIL.

Many counts were recorded for this clonotype. The chain has TRBV15 and TRBJ1-1; the D gene is possibly TRBD1 (6 bases). Between the trimmed V and J ends, which lost 0 bases and 0 bases, there was a span of 14 bases. In germline, CDR1 is LNHNV, CDR2 YYDKDF (reference sequence). The CDR3 totals 17 residues. The DNA of the CDR3 is TGTGCCACCAGCAGAGATAGGGGGACAATGATGAACACTGAAGCTTTCTTT. This translates into CATSRDRGTMMNTEAFF.

This clonotype has ten or more counts. The chain is built from TRBV6-2 or TRBV6-3 and TRBJ2-7; D unresolved. The CDR3 length is 14 residues. Germline V gene lookup returns CDR1 MNHEY and CDR2 SVGEGT. V was cut by 2 bases and J by 0 bases, with 8 bases left in between. CDR3 bases: TGTGCCAGCAGTTACGAACAGCTCTCCTACGAGCAGTACTTC. Protein sequence: CASSYEQLSYEQYF.

The rearrangement links TRBV7-9 to TRBJ2-5; unclear D gene. From germline, CDR1 is SEHNR and CDR2 FQNEAQ (reference sequence). Trimming stripped 5 bases from V and 4 bases from J, with 14 bases between. The CDR3 runs to 14 residues. Here the CDR3 reads CASSEKIGGETQYF. CDR3 DNA sequence: TGTGCCAGCAGCGAAAAAATAGGCGGAGAGACCCAGTACTTC. Combining the CDR3 with reference TRBV7-9 and TRBJ2-5 gives the whole variable domain DTGVSQNPRHKITKRGQNVTFRCDPISEHNRLYWYRQTLGQGPEFLTYFQNEAQLEKSRLLSDRFSAERPKGSFSTLEIQRTEQGDSAMYLCASSEKIGGETQYFGPGTRLLVL.

The rearrangement links TRBV7-2 to TRBJ1-5, with D perhaps matching TRBD1 (6 bases). The CDR3 spans 15 residues. Trimming pared 1 base from V and 5 bases from J, leaving 12 bases between. Germline CDR1 and CDR2: SGHTA and FQGNSA. This CDR3 reads CASSLVLGADQPQHF. In nucleotides, the CDR3 is TGTGCCAGCAGCTTAGTCCTGGGGGCGGATCAGCCCCAGCATTTT. Together with reference TRBV7-2 and TRBJ1-5, the CDR3 gives the full variable domain: GAGVSQSPSNKVTEKGKDVELRCDPISGHTALYWYRQSLGQGLEFLIYFQGNSAPDKSGLPSDRFSAERTGGSVSTLTIQRTQQEDSAVYLCASSLVLGADQPQHFGDGTRLSIL.

This clonotype has a handful of counts. The V and J genes are TRBV7-3 and TRBJ2-5; TRBD1 aligns across 9 bases. CDR1 is SGHTA and CDR2 is FQGTGA in the germline V gene. This CDR3 has 15 amino acids. The J segment lost 2 bases and the V segment lost 5 bases, leaving 6 bases of the junction unmatched. The CDR3: CASSTGQGPQETQYF. The CDR3 DNA sequence: TGTGCCAGCAGCACTGGACAGGGGCCACAAGAGACCCAGTACTTC.